The present T cell receptor (beta chain) was sequenced within a study of technical replicates of blood from several donors. V dropped 8 bases and J dropped 5; count of bases not matched to a gene: 13. Germline CDR1 reads MNHEY; CDR2 reads SMNVEV (reference sequence). The CDR3 consists of 16 residues. Data came from immunoSEQ multiplex PCR; TCRdb stores just in-frame clones and leaves some out. Of some 71,000 clones listed, approximately 96% are singletons. This chain joins TRBV27 and TRBJ2-1; 9 nucleotides match TRBD2. This clonotype was obtained from a human donor in good health. Specimen: T cells isolated from PBMCs. The CDR3 DNA follows: TGTGCCAGCTCCTCCCCTAGCGGGGACGATCACAATGAGCAGTTCTTC. This codes for CASSSPSGDDHNEQFF.